Following are 2 T cell receptor beta chains from one sample sequenced in a study of molecular identifiers for immune sequencing clone quantification. TCRdb itself ran the PCR reads through MiXCR, one entry per CDR3 protein. The table includes some 680,000 distinct CDR3 sequences, about 25% detected once. Sequencing input: naive CD8+ T cells from blood, with Jurkat cell RNA spiked in. Subset noted: FACS-sorted CD8+CD4-CCR7+CD45RA+ naive T cells. The origin of the receptors is a human donor in good health. Some libraries in this study had Jurkat cell RNA spiked in.

Of note for this clonotype: A read error is possible here, since a much larger clone lies one base away. Here the CDR3 DNA reads TGTGCCAGCATCCCGGGACAGGGCGAGGGTAGAACTGCAGCTTTCTTT. It translates to CASIPGQGEGRTAAFF. The chain joins TRBV7-9 to TRBJ1-1; 9 nucleotides match TRBD1. Germline V lookup: CDR1 SEHNR, CDR2 FQNEAQ (reference sequence). The CDR3 has 16 residues. The full variable domain, in which reference TRBV7-9 and TRBJ1-1 provide the parts outside the CDR3, is DTGVSQNPRHKITKRGQNVTFRCDPISEHNRLYWYRQTLGQGPEFLTYFQNEAQLEKSRLLSDRFSAERPKGSFSTLEIQRTEQGDSAMYLCASIPGQGEGRTAAFFGQGTRLTVV.

This clonotype appeared many times. V and J are TRBV9 and TRBJ2-3, with 9 bases identical to TRBD2. The germline CDR1 and CDR2 sequences are SGDLS and YYNGEE. The CDR3 totals 16 residues. Germline trimming cut 4 bases from V and 3 bases from J; bases unmatched to any gene: 9. Here the CDR3 DNA reads TGTGCCAGCAGCCAAAGAAGAGCGGGAGGTACAGATACGCAGTATTTT. Translation gives CASSQRRAGGTDTQYF.